Below, 32 T cell receptor beta chains from the same sample are listed, as sequenced in a study of T-cell memory formation after mild COVID-19. Each CDR3 protein is one row after TCRdb ran MiXCR on the 5' RACE reads. The sample gives roughly 180,000 distinct CDR3 sequences, 18% of which show up once; roughly 3.9% is in the top ten. Sample: PBMCs or a T cell subset sorted from them (not recorded which). These receptors came from a young man who had mild COVID-19 (a few samples of this study predate the infection). Cell type and time point are not known.

This clonotype turned up a few times. The V gene is TRBV7-8, the J gene TRBJ2-1, with 11 bases that match TRBD2. V lost 2 bases to trimming and J lost 2 bases; unmatched junction nucleotides: 5. The CDR3 runs to 17 residues. Germline CDR1 reads SGHVS; CDR2 reads FQNEAQ. DNA of the CDR3: TGTGCCAGCAGCTTAACCCTGACTAGCGGGGCCTACAATGAGCAGTTCTTC. Amino acid sequence: CASSLTLTSGAYNEQFF.

This clonotype turned up a few times. J is TRBJ1-5 and V is TRBV4-1; the D is unclear. Per germline, CDR1 MGHRA and CDR2 YSYEKL. The CDR3 has 13 residues. Trimming pared 3 bases from V and 3 bases from J, leaving 6 bases between. For the CDR3, the DNA is TGCGCCAGCAGCCACAACATCAATCAGCCCCAGCATTTT. Translating gives CASSHNINQPQHF.

There are a few counts of this clonotype. The gene calls are TRBV4-1 and TRBJ1-1; 10 bases are shared with TRBD1. Germline lookup yields CDR1 MGHRA and CDR2 YSYEKL. V shed 1 base and J 2 bases; nucleotides not matched to a gene: 7. There are 17 residues in the CDR3. CDR3 coding DNA: TGCGCCAGCAGCCAAGTCCGGGACAGGGGTGGTAACACTGAAGCTTTCTTT. This encodes CASSQVRDRGGNTEAFF.

This clonotype was observed a few times. This rearrangement joins TRBV5-1 to TRBJ1-1; no reliable D call. Germline V gene sequence: CDR1 SGHRS, CDR2 YFSETQ. The ends were cut back, 1 base at V and 2 bases at J, with 9 bases in the middle. CDR3 length equals 14 residues. The CDR3 DNA reads TGCGCCAGCAGCTTGACCGCTGCAAACACTGAAGCTTTCTTT. Its translation: CASSLTAANTEAFF.

The V call is TRBV12-3 or TRBV12-4, the J call TRBJ1-5; no clear D gene. This CDR3 is built from 16 residues. The V gene lost 3 bases and the J gene lost 4 bases, with 16 bases spanning the gap. CDR3 sequence: CASSLRRVRGNQPQHF. CDR3 coding DNA: TGTGCCAGCAGTTTGAGGAGGGTTCGTGGGAATCAGCCCCAGCATTTT.

This clonotype was observed a few times. V gene TRBV5-1 combines with J gene TRBJ2-6, with D uncertain. The germline CDR1 and CDR2 sequences are SGHRS and YFSETQ. The CDR3 length is 13 residues. Trimming left V 4 bases short and J 3 bases short, with 5 bases between. CDR3 sequence (DNA): TGCGCCAGCAGCGTGGGTGGGGCCAACGTCCTGACTTTC. It encodes CASSVGGANVLTF.

The chain recombines TRBV3-1 with TRBJ2-3, with 7 bases identical to TRBD2. V dropped 5 bases and J dropped 1; count of bases not matched to a gene: 9. CDR1 and CDR2 from the germline V gene are LGHDT and YNNKEL (reference sequence). CDR3 size: 16 residues. The CDR3 DNA reads as TGTGCCAGCAGCGATCCCAGCGGGGTCGGCACAGATACGCAGTATTTT. This sequence encodes CASSDPSGVGTDTQYF.

This clonotype was counted between two and nine times. As DNA, the CDR3 is TGCGCCAGCAGCCCTTGGGTGAGGGAGACCCAGTACTTC. Translating gives CASSPWVRETQYF. This sequence joins TRBV4-1 and TRBJ2-5; D gene unclear. CDR1 is MGHRA, CDR2 YSYEKL, per germline. The CDR3 sequence is 13 residues long. V lost 4 bases to trimming and J lost 5 bases, with 11 bases between them.

The rearrangement joins TRBV20-1 to TRBJ2-5; possibly TRBD2 for D (6 bases). The length of the CDR3 is 14 residues. Germline V lookup: CDR1 DFQATT, CDR2 SNEGSKA (reference sequence). CDR3 protein: CSVPERVLGETQYF. CDR3 nucleotides: TGCAGCGTACCTGAGCGGGTCTTGGGAGAGACCCAGTACTTC.

This clonotype was observed a handful of times. The chain couples TRBV4-2 to TRBJ2-2; D unresolved. Germline assignment: CDR1 LGHNA and CDR2 YNFKEQ. The CDR3 runs 15 residues. The V and J ends lost 1 base and 6 bases respectively, with 12 bases between them. CDR3 protein: CASSQVSRVAGELFF. The CDR3 nucleotides are TGTGCCAGCAGCCAAGTCTCTAGGGTCGCCGGGGAGCTGTTTTTT.

V gene TRBV7-2 combines with J gene TRBJ1-2; 10 positions agree with TRBD1. Germline lookup yields CDR1 SGHTA and CDR2 FQGNSA. With 6 bases clipped from V and 2 bases from J, the junction kept 6 bases outside the gene matches. The CDR3 extends over 15 amino acids. The CDR3 region is CASRYPGQGNYGYTF. DNA of the CDR3: TGTGCCAGCAGGTATCCGGGACAGGGGAACTATGGCTACACCTTC.

The chain employs TRBV4-3 and TRBJ2-1, with 8 bases identical to TRBD1. The CDR3 runs to 16 residues. Per germline, CDR1 LGHNA and CDR2 YSLEER. The V segment lost 0 bases and the J segment 7 bases; nucleotides outside the gene matches: 8. CDR3 bases: TGCGCCAGCAGCCAAGATCTCAGGGGGCGGTGGAATGAGCAGTTCTTC. Protein: CASSQDLRGRWNEQFF.

A few counts support this clonotype. The chain recombines TRBV20-1 with TRBJ1-1, with 8 bases fitting TRBD1. The germline V gene encodes CDR1 DFQATT and CDR2 SNEGSKA (reference sequence). The CDR3 runs 16 residues. Trimming at V came to 0 bases and at J to 0 bases, leaving 6 bases not matched to a gene. CDR3 nucleotides: TGCAGTGCTAGAGAAGGAAACAGGGGGATGAACACTGAAGCTTTCTTT. Translation gives CSAREGNRGMNTEAFF.

J is TRBJ1-6 and V is TRBV4-2; 10 bases fit TRBD1. The CDR3 loop spans 16 amino acids. Per the germline V gene, CDR1 is LGHNA and CDR2 is YNFKEQ. The ends lost 0 bases at V and 10 bases at J; junction bases unmatched: 6. The CDR3 DNA is TGTGCCAGCAGCCAAGAGGGGACAGGGGCCATCTCACCCCTCCACTTT. Translation gives CASSQEGTGAISPLHF.

This clonotype came up a few times. The V call is TRBV7-2, the J call TRBJ2-3; D tentatively fits TRBD1 or TRBD2 (5 bases each). Per the germline V gene, CDR1 is SGHTA and CDR2 is FQGNSA. The CDR3 is 14 residues long. The V end lost 0 bases, the J end lost 7 bases, and 11 bases lay between the germline ends. In DNA form, the CDR3 reads TGTGCCAGCAGCTTAGCGGGACGAGGGAATACGCAGTATTTT. Its protein product is CASSLAGRGNTQYF.

V and J are TRBV6-5 and TRBJ1-1, with D unresolved. Trimming left V 4 bases short and J 0 bases short, with 6 bases between. The V gene's germline CDR1 is MNHEY and CDR2 SVGAGI. This CDR3 is 13 amino acids long. For the CDR3, the DNA is TGTGCCAGCAGTTGGAGAGTGAACACTGAAGCTTTCTTT. Translation gives CASSWRVNTEAFF.

This chain links TRBV18 with TRBJ1-2; tentative D call: TRBD1 (6 bases). The CDR3 runs to 14 residues. Germline V gives CDR1 KGHSH, CDR2 LQKENI. V gave up 2 bases and J gave up 7 bases, with 14 bases separating them. CDR3 DNA sequence: TGTGCCAGCTCACCAACGGCAGGGGATTGTGGCTACACCTTC. Encoded protein: CASSPTAGDCGYTF.

In its sample, this clonotype was seen a few times. The J gene is TRBJ2-5, the V gene TRBV5-1; TRBD1 matches 8 bases. The V gene end was trimmed by 3 bases and the J gene end by 0 bases; junction bases not matched to a gene: 1. The CDR3 has 14 amino acids. The germline CDR1 and CDR2 sequences are SGHRS and YFSETQ. Here the CDR3 DNA reads TGCGCCAGCAGCTGGGACAGGAACCAAGAGACCCAGTACTTC. This gives the protein CASSWDRNQETQYF.

This rearrangement joins TRBV6-5 to TRBJ1-6; 9 nucleotides line up with TRBD1. Germline CDR1 reads MNHEY; CDR2 reads SVGAGI. This CDR3 has 15 amino acids. V trimming: 6 bases; J trimming: 10 bases; junction bases outside the gene matches: 10. The CDR3 region has the DNA TGTGCCAGCAGACCTCCGGGACAGGGCTCCTCACCCCTCCACTTT. Encoded protein: CASRPPGQGSSPLHF.

The V gene is TRBV7-9, the J gene TRBJ2-5, with TRBD1 identical over 7 bases. The CDR3 contains 16 residues. The V gene's germline CDR1 is SEHNR and CDR2 FQNEAQ (reference sequence). After removal of 2 bases from V and 1 base from J, the junction contained 7 bases not matched to a gene. This chain's CDR3 is CASSLYRGRVQETQYF. DNA for the CDR3: TGTGCCAGCAGCTTATACAGGGGTAGGGTCCAAGAGACCCAGTACTTC.

The chain joins TRBV27 to TRBJ2-4, with D tentatively TRBD1 or TRBD2 (5 bases each). V lost 3 bases to trimming and J lost 9 bases, with 15 bases between them. CDR3 length: 14 amino acids. Germline lookup yields CDR1 MNHEY and CDR2 SMNVEV (reference sequence). DNA of the CDR3: TGTGCCAGCAGTTTTTCCCTTGATGGGGGCATTCAGTACTTC. This encodes CASSFSLDGGIQYF.

In its sample, this clonotype was seen a few times. The DNA of the CDR3 is TGTGCCAGCAGCTCAAATCGACCTGGAAACACCATATATTTT. Protein: CASSSNRPGNTIYF. This rearrangement joins TRBV7-2 to TRBJ1-3; D not resolved. The CDR3 has 14 residues. Germline CDR1 SGHTA, CDR2 FQGNSA. With 4 bases removed from V and 2 bases from J, the gap between germline ends came to 9 bases.

This chain joins TRBV7-2 and TRBJ1-6; TRBD1 is a possible D gene (6 bases). CDR3 length: 15 amino acids. CDR1 and CDR2 (germline): SGHTA, FQGNSA. V dropped 4 bases and J dropped 5 bases, with 12 bases sitting between them. CDR3 DNA: TGTGCCAGCAGCTCCCGGACAGTGAATAATTCACCCCTCCACTTT. Translated, it gives CASSSRTVNNSPLHF.

This clonotype has only a few counts. The genes are TRBV12-3 or TRBV12-4 and TRBJ2-3; no clear D gene. The length of the CDR3 is 12 residues. Trimming stripped 6 bases from V and 5 bases from J, with 9 bases between. The CDR3 here is CASSHTKDTQYF. CDR3 coding DNA: TGTGCCAGCAGCCATACAAAAGATACGCAGTATTTT.

The V call is TRBV7-2, the J call TRBJ2-7; D is perhaps TRBD1 or TRBD2 (5 bases each). Germline V gives CDR1 SGHTA, CDR2 FQGNSA. This CDR3 has 14 residues. Trimming took 3 bases from V and 5 from J, leaving 14 bases between them. The CDR3 loop reads CASSLVGASDEQYV. The CDR3 nucleotides are TGTGCCAGCAGCTTGGTCGGGGCGTCGGACGAGCAGTACGTC.

This clonotype was detected a few times. The chain has TRBV4-1 and TRBJ2-1; 9 bases match TRBD2. The germline gives CDR1 MGHRA, CDR2 YSYEKL. The CDR3 spans 15 residues. Trimming cost V 4 bases and J 3 bases; bases outside gene matches: 4. DNA of the CDR3: TGCGCCAGCAGCCCCCTAGCGGGGATCTACAATGAGCAGTTCTTC. Its translation is CASSPLAGIYNEQFF.

This clonotype was seen ten or more times. The chain has TRBV6-6 and TRBJ1-1; no clear D gene. The V end lost 3 bases, the J end lost 10 bases, and 18 bases lay between the germline ends. There are 14 residues in the CDR3. Germline V CDR1 and CDR2: MNHNY, SVGAGI (reference sequence). The CDR3: CASSYRRQAGTAFF. The DNA for the CDR3 is TGTGCCAGCAGTTATCGTCGGCAGGCGGGTACAGCTTTCTTT.

The chain joins TRBV14 to TRBJ1-2; D is unclear. Germline V gene sequence: CDR1 SGHDN, CDR2 FVKESK. Trimming removed 0 bases at V and 1 base at J, with 6 bases between. This CDR3 is 14 amino acids long. DNA for the CDR3: TGTGCCAGCAGCCAAGATCTGAATAACTATGGCTACACCTTC. Amino acid sequence: CASSQDLNNYGYTF.

The rearrangement links TRBV29-1 to TRBJ2-5; the match to TRBD2 covers 10 bases. This CDR3 has 15 amino acids. CDR1 is SQVTM and CDR2 is ANQGSEA in the germline V gene. The trim removed 8 bases at V and 3 bases at J, leaving 12 bases unmatched. The CDR3 nucleotides are TGCAGCTCATCATTGGTAGCGGGGGGAGAAGAGACCCAGTACTTC. It specifies CSSSLVAGGEETQYF.

The chain links TRBV5-5 to TRBJ1-1; the D is unclear. CDR1 SGHKS and CDR2 YYEKEE come from the germline V gene (reference sequence). This CDR3 is built from 13 residues. With 1 base removed from V and 1 base from J, the gap between germline ends came to 5 bases. The chain's CDR3 is CASSLYSNTEAFF. As DNA, the CDR3 is TGTGCCAGCAGCTTGTACTCGAACACTGAAGCTTTCTTT.

The rearrangement joins TRBV15 to TRBJ2-3; 8 bases line up with TRBD2. The junction had 11 bases not matched to a gene; V was cut back by 3 bases and J by 6 bases. This CDR3 is built from 16 residues. Germline V gene lookup returns CDR1 LNHNV and CDR2 YYDKDF (reference sequence). This CDR3 is CATSRPRGGRVDTQYF. DNA for the CDR3: TGTGCCACCAGCAGGCCTCGCGGGGGGCGTGTTGATACGCAGTATTTT.

This clonotype was seen ten or more times. V usage is TRBV12-3 or TRBV12-4 and J usage is TRBJ1-2, with D unclear. The CDR3 contains 14 residues. Deletions cut 1 base from V and 0 bases from J, with 6 bases between. The DNA for the CDR3 is TGTGCCAGCAGTTTAGATTTGGCTAACTATGGCTACACCTTC. It is translated as CASSLDLANYGYTF.